This TCR beta chain was captured by sequencing in a study of Ad26.COV2.S vaccination and SARS-CoV-2 variants. With V trimmed by 1 base and J by 7 bases, 6 bases remained unmatched. Germline assignment: CDR1 MGHRA and CDR2 YSYEKL. CDR3 length equals 16 residues. Treatment here: some 20 received Ad26.COV2.S at low or high dose, single or two shots; roughly five received placebo; per-sample allocation not given. Day 63 after the first injection of vaccine or placebo was the sampling time. The data were produced by immunoSEQ multiplex PCR, yet TCRdb's version contains in-frame clones alone and is incomplete. The table has about 350,000 clones, approximately 86% seen once.

V is TRBV4-1 and J is TRBJ2-1; 11 positions match TRBD1. The source is a person aged 18 to 59 who received the Ad26.COV2.S COVID-19 vaccine or a placebo. Sequencing was performed on peripheral blood, taken in a trial of Ad26.COV2.S vaccine versus placebo. The CDR3 nucleotides are TGCGCCAGCAGCCAAGTCCCCGGGACAGGGGGGAATGAGCAGTTCTTC. It specifies CASSQVPGTGGNEQFF.